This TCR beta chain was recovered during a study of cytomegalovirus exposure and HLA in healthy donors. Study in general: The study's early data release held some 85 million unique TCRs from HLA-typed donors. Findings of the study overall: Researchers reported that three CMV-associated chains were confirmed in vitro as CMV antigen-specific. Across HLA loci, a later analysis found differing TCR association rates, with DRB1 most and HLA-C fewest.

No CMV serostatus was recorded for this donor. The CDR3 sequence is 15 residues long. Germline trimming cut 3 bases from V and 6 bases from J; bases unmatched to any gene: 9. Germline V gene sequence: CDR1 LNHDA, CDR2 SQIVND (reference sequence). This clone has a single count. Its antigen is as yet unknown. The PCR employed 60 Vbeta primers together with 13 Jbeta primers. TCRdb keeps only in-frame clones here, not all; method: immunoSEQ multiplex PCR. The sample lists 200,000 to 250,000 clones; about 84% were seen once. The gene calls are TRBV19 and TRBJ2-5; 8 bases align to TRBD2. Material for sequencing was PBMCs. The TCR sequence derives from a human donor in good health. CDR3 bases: TGTGCCAGTAGTATCCCGGGGGGGTTTGGGCAGACCCAGTACTTC. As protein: CASSIPGGFGQTQYF.